The T cell receptor (beta chain) under discussion was sequenced for a study of CD8+CD57+ T cells in acquired aplastic anemia. Overall study: The study obtained an average of around 2.9 ug of DNA from sorted CD4+ and CD8+ cells. Healthy-donor CD4+ cells averaged approximately 9.8 million reads. Findings of the study overall: Common to patients and controls were around 30 CD8+ CDR3 sequences. The study found no significant CD8+ Simpson's diversity difference between patients and controls.

V gave up 1 base and J gave up 0 bases; unmatched junction bases: 10. CDR3 length equals 18 residues. Per the germline V gene, CDR1 is SGHTA and CDR2 is FQGTGA. Details on this clonotype: The antigen is undetermined.

Genomic DNA, the template, was used for profiling of the TCR beta VDJ and CDR3. TCRdb reprocessed the reads with MiXCR, giving one entry per CDR3 protein. The sample lists around 230,000 distinct CDR3 sequences; over 60% were seen once. The sample consisted of sorted CD4+, CD8+, or CD8+CD57+ T cells (not recorded which) from PBMCs. The rearrangement links TRBV7-3 to TRBJ1-1; 8 bases align to TRBD1. The sequence came from a human donor in good health. The CDR3, as DNA: TGTGCCAGCAGCTTAATTGCGGACAGGGTCGTGTTGAACACTGAAGCTTTCTTT. Protein product: CASSLIADRVVLNTEAFF.